A selection of T cell receptor beta chains follows, all from one sample in a study of a mutant IDH1 vaccine in newly diagnosed glioma. Which antigens these TCRs recognize remains unknown. Data came from immunoSEQ multiplex PCR; TCRdb stores just in-frame clones and leaves some out. The table records some 21,000 clones, about nine tenths of them present only once. The sequencing here drew on PBMCs, taken from a glioma patient whose treatment included an IDH1 peptide vaccine. All receptors come from a middle-aged woman with glioma. Each CDR3 is given with its conserved first and last residue. Each record gives: V gene, D gene, J gene, clone size, CDR3 protein, CDR3 DNA. A D gene is named only where the DNA matches it firmly. Rows give clone size only sometimes, using once, few, many, or a class for an expanded clone.

TRBV7-2,.,TRBJ1-5,.,CASSLKWQGSNQPQHF,TGTGCCAGCAGCTTAAAGTGGCAGGGAAGCAATCAGCCCCAGCATTTT
TRBV7-6,TRBD1,TRBJ1-1,once,CASSPGTGGTEAFF,TGTGCCAGCAGCCCAGGGACAGGTGGGACTGAAGCTTTCTTT
TRBV4-3,TRBD2,TRBJ2-3,.,CASSQVWRGRTDTQYF,TGCGCCAGCAGCCAAGTGTGGCGGGGGAGGACAGATACGCAGTATTTT
TRBV7-2,.,TRBJ2-7,once,CASSLEVVRVSEQYF,TGTGCCAGCAGCTTAGAAGTCGTCAGGGTCAGCGAGCAGTACTTC
TRBV14,TRBD2,TRBJ2-7,.,CASSQGTSGHYEQYF,TGTGCCAGCAGCCAAGGGACTAGCGGTCACTACGAGCAGTACTTC
TRBV14,TRBD1,TRBJ1-4,.,CASSQGIQGAREKLFF,TGTGCCAGCAGCCAAGGAATTCAGGGGGCGCGTGAAAAACTGTTTTTT
TRBV5-6,.,TRBJ1-1,.,CASSPGGVPMNTEAFF,TGTGCCAGCAGCCCTGGGGGGGTCCCCATGAACACTGAAGCTTTCTTT
TRBV6-6,.,TRBJ1-5,.,CASSYSSTGGTFQHF,TGTGCCAGCAGTTACTCGTCGACAGGTGGAACCTTCCAGCATTTT
TRBV18,.,TRBJ1-2,.,CASSPGQLPNYGYTF,TGTGCCAGCTCACCCGGGCAGTTGCCTAACTATGGCTACACCTTC
TRBV6-1,.,TRBJ1-3,once,CASSVLHPPSSGNTIYF,TGTGCCAGCAGTGTCCTCCACCCACCGAGCTCTGGAAACACCATATATTTT
TRBV7-8,TRBD1,TRBJ2-7,.,CASRPRGPGTGSYEQYF,TGTGCCAGCAGACCTAGAGGCCCCGGGACAGGTTCCTACGAGCAGTACTTC
TRBV29-1,.,TRBJ2-7,.,CSVDHRLDEQYF,TGCAGCGTTGACCATCGGTTAGACGAGCAGTACTTC
TRBV30,.,TRBJ2-3,.,CAWNLDTDTQYF,TGTGCCTGGAACCTAGACACAGATACGCAGTATTTT
TRBV29-1,TRBD2,TRBJ2-5,.,CSVEIRASGRAGETQYF,TGCAGCGTTGAAATTAGGGCTAGCGGAAGGGCCGGGGAGACCCAGTACTTC
TRBV27,.,TRBJ1-1,.,CASRPFTGRAFF,TGTGCCAGCAGACCGTTTACAGGGCGGGCTTTCTTT
TRBV25-1,TRBD2,TRBJ2-1,.,CASSELGAGGHILNEQFF,TGTGCCAGCAGTGAATTGGGAGCGGGAGGTCACATCCTAAATGAGCAGTTCTTC
TRBV27,.,TRBJ2-4,.,CASSLSTLAKNIQYF,TGTGCCAGCAGTTTATCAACCCTAGCCAAAAACATTCAGTACTTC
TRBV6-5,.,TRBJ2-3,.,CASSYDRETDTQYF,TGTGCCAGCAGTTACGATCGGGAAACAGATACGCAGTATTTT
TRBV9,.,TRBJ2-5,.,CASSVGTRVKETQYF,TGTGCCAGCAGCGTGGGGACGAGGGTTAAAGAGACCCAGTACTTC
TRBV5-1,TRBD1,TRBJ1-1,.,CASRGTGDTEAFF,TGCGCCAGCAGGGGGACAGGGGACACTGAAGCTTTCTTT
TRBV6-5,.,TRBJ2-1,.,CASSYSGNNEQFF,TGTGCCAGCAGTTACTCAGGGAACAATGAGCAGTTCTTC
TRBV29-1,TRBD1,TRBJ2-2,.,CSASRTGDTGELFF,TGCAGCGCTTCACGGACAGGGGACACCGGGGAGCTGTTTTTT
TRBV27,TRBD1,TRBJ1-2,.,CASSPSRGRVPYGYTF,TGTGCCAGCAGTCCCTCTAGGGGGCGCGTCCCCTATGGCTACACCTTC
TRBV5-1,.,TRBJ2-5,.,CASSFVIAAQETQYF,TGCGCCAGCAGCTTCGTGATCGCAGCCCAAGAGACCCAGTACTTC
TRBV7-6,.,TRBJ2-7,.,CASSSTRDTNYEQYF,TGTGCCAGCAGCAGCACGCGGGACACCAATTACGAGCAGTACTTC
TRBV2,TRBD1,TRBJ1-1,few,CASTSIWTGEAFF,TGTGCCAGCACCTCAATTTGGACAGGTGAAGCTTTCTTT
TRBV11-2,.,TRBJ2-1,.,CASSLGPRRRTYNEQFF,TGTGCCAGCAGCTTAGGCCCCCGGCGGCGGACCTACAATGAGCAGTTCTTC
TRBV5-1,.,TRBJ2-7,.,CASSVPADEQYF,TGCGCCAGCAGCGTACCTGCCGACGAGCAGTACTTC
TRBV5-4,.,TRBJ1-1,once,CASSSKGWGDTEAFF,TGTGCCAGCAGCTCGAAGGGGTGGGGCGACACTGAAGCTTTCTTT
TRBV19,.,TRBJ2-6,.,CASSPWPSGANVLTF,TGTGCCAGTAGCCCTTGGCCCTCTGGGGCCAACGTCCTGACTTTC
TRBV2,.,TRBJ1-1,.,CASRGPQGLSEAFF,TGTGCCAGCAGAGGACCACAGGGCTTGTCTGAAGCTTTCTTT
TRBV18,TRBD2,TRBJ2-1,.,CASSPPGLPYEQFF,TGTGCCAGCTCACCACCGGGACTACCCTATGAGCAGTTCTTC
TRBV5-4,.,TRBJ2-3,.,CASSLRGADTQYF,TGTGCCAGCAGCTTGCGAGGGGCAGATACGCAGTATTTT
TRBV6-6,TRBD1,TRBJ1-1,.,CVPQGQATEAFF,TGTGTCCCACAGGGACAGGCCACTGAAGCTTTCTTT
TRBV30,TRBD2,TRBJ2-1,.,CAWSMTSGPRFF,TGTGCCTGGAGTATGACTAGCGGGCCCCGGTTCTTC
TRBV7-9,.,TRBJ1-6,.,CASSPTAQYSPLHF,TGTGCCAGCAGCCCGACAGCCCAATATTCACCCCTCCACTTT
TRBV7-9,.,TRBJ2-5,.,CASSLVAETQYF,TGTGCCAGCAGCTTAGTAGCAGAGACCCAGTACTTC
TRBV4-1,.,TRBJ2-7,.,CASSQDHGRYEQYF,TGCGCCAGCAGCCAAGACCACGGACGCTACGAGCAGTACTTC
TRBV5-6,TRBD2,TRBJ2-1,.,CASTLIRAGVQFF,TGTGCCAGCACCCTTATTCGGGCGGGAGTGCAGTTCTTC
TRBV10-3,.,TRBJ1-4,.,CAISDGEKLFF,TGTGCCATCAGTGACGGTGAAAAACTGTTTTTT
TRBV7-9,.,TRBJ2-2,.,CASSSPRQRSTGELFF,TGTGCCAGCAGCTCCCCTAGGCAGCGGAGCACCGGGGAGCTGTTTTTT
TRBV7-2,.,TRBJ1-2,.,CASSPRQNYGYTF,TGTGCCAGCAGCCCGCGACAGAACTATGGCTACACCTTC
TRBV10-3,.,TRBJ1-1,.,CAISEKGRAEAFF,TGTGCCATCAGTGAGAAGGGCAGGGCTGAAGCTTTCTTT
TRBV7-2,.,TRBJ2-2,.,CASSTRELGELFF,TGTGCCAGCAGCACCCGTGAGCTAGGGGAGCTGTTTTTT
TRBV6-6,.,TRBJ1-1,.,CASSNSPRGTEAFF,TGTGCCAGCAGTAACAGCCCTCGGGGCACTGAAGCTTTCTTT
TRBV4-2,.,TRBJ1-5,.,CASSRERGAGMGVGVGNQPQHF,TGTGCCAGCAGCCGGGAACGGGGAGCCGGAATGGGTGTCGGGGTGGGCAATCAGCCCCAGCATTTT
TRBV25-1,TRBD1,TRBJ1-5,.,CASRGTGEHQPQHF,TGTGCCAGCAGAGGGACAGGGGAACATCAGCCCCAGCATTTT
TRBV15,TRBD1,TRBJ2-2,.,CATSKGANGELFF,TGTGCCACCAGCAAGGGGGCTAACGGGGAGCTGTTTTTT
TRBV18,TRBD1,TRBJ1-4,.,CASSPPTGRNRLFF,TGTGCCAGCTCACCACCGACAGGGAGAAATCGGCTGTTTTTT